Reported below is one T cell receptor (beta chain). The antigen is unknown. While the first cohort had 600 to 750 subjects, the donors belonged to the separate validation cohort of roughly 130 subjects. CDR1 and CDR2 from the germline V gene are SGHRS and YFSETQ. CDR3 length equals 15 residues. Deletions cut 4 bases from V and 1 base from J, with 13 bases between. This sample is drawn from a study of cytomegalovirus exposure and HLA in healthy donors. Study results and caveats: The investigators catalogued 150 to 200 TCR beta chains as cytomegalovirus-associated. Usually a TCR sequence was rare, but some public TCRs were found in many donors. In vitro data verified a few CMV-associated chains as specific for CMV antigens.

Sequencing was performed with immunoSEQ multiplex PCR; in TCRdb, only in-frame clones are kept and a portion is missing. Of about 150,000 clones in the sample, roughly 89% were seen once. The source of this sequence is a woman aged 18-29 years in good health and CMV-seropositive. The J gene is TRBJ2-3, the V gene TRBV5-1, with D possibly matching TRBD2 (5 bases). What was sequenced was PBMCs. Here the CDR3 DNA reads TGCGCCAGCAGCGCCAGCCCGCGGGGCACAGATACGCAGTATTTT. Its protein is CASSASPRGTDTQYF.